Following are 19 T cell receptor beta chains from one sample sequenced in a study of T cells in Graves' hyperthyroidism and ophthalmopathy. RNA transcripts served as the template for amplifying TCR beta CDR3 regions. The TCR CDR3 was amplified in a first-round RT-PCR using the HTBI primer set. Each CDR3 protein gets one entry after TCRdb re-called the multiplex PCR reads with MiXCR. This table has some 800,000 distinct CDR3 sequences, around 39% appearing once. Sequenced sample: blood. The receptors originated from a man younger than 35 with Graves' hyperthyroidism.

This clonotype has a count of ten or more. This chain uses TRBV19 with TRBJ2-7, with D perhaps TRBD2 (5 bases). This CDR3 contains 12 residues. Trimming cost V 5 bases and J 5 bases, with 10 bases left between them. Germline assignment: CDR1 LNHDA and CDR2 SQIVND (reference sequence). CDR3: CASSDTRDEQYF. CDR3 nucleotides: TGTGCCAGTAGTGATACGAGGGACGAGCAGTACTTC. The complete variable domain, with remaining parts taken from reference TRBV19 and TRBJ2-7, reads DGGITQSPKYLFRKEGQNVTLSCEQNLNHDAMYWYRQDPGQGLRLIYYSQIVNDFQKGDIAEGYSVSREKKESFPLTVTSAQKNPTAFYLCASSDTRDEQYFGPGTRLTVT.

The chain couples TRBV7-2 to TRBJ1-2; no clear D gene. Trimming stripped 2 bases from V and 5 bases from J, with 15 bases between. Germline V gives CDR1 SGHTA, CDR2 FQGNSA. This CDR3 comprises 15 residues. Here the CDR3 reads CASSLWSGPGYGYTF. The CDR3 DNA reads TGTGCCAGCAGCTTATGGTCTGGCCCCGGGTATGGCTACACCTTC.

This clonotype was counted ten times or more. The V and J genes are TRBV14 and TRBJ1-3, with D uncertain. The CDR3 contains 14 residues. Trimming removed 3 bases at V and 3 bases at J, with 9 bases between. In germline, CDR1 is SGHDN, CDR2 FVKESK. This CDR3 is CASSQFADGNTIYF. In DNA, the CDR3 is TGTGCCAGCAGCCAGTTCGCGGATGGAAACACCATATATTTT.

Ten or more counts support this clonotype. This sequence joins TRBV9 and TRBJ2-5; D not certain. Trimming pared 4 bases from V and 5 bases from J, leaving 12 bases between. The CDR3 is 13 residues long. Germline V gene data show CDR1 as SGDLS and CDR2 as YYNGEE. In nucleotides, the CDR3 is TGTGCCAGCAGCTCCATAGACGGGGAGACCCAGTACTTC. As protein: CASSSIDGETQYF.

Turning to this clonotype: The germline gene is not matched at one end of the junction; a read error may be the cause. The chain uses TRBV9 and TRBJ1-2, with 9 bases that match TRBD1. This CDR3 has 15 residues. Germline assignment: CDR1 SGDLS and CDR2 YYNGEE. The CDR3 reads CASSHLTGGSYGYTF. Here the CDR3 DNA reads TGCGCCAGCAGCCATTTGACAGGGGGTTCTTATGGCTACACCTTC.

The V call is TRBV9, the J call TRBJ2-7; 9 bases are a match to TRBD2. Germline CDR1 reads SGDLS; CDR2 reads YYNGEE. V dropped 5 bases and J dropped 0; count of bases not matched to a gene: 9. The CDR3 has 16 amino acids. The CDR3 region has the DNA TGTGCCAGCAGTGTCGCTAGCGGGACTAGCTCCTACGAGCAGTACTTC. This codes for CASSVASGTSSYEQYF.

The chain recombines TRBV12-3 or TRBV12-4 with TRBJ2-2, with D perhaps being TRBD1 or TRBD2 (5 bases each). This CDR3 contains 11 residues. The V end lost 6 bases, the J end lost 9 bases, and 8 bases lay between the germline ends. The CDR3 DNA follows: TGTGCCAGCAGAACGGGGCGGGAGCTGTTTTTT. This sequence encodes CASRTGRELFF.

The rearrangement links TRBV7-2 to TRBJ1-2; no definite D call. Germline CDR1 reads SGHTA; CDR2 reads FQGNSA. The CDR3 sequence is 13 residues long. V was trimmed by 7 bases and J by 2 bases, leaving 11 bases between them. CDR3 loop: CASTPSWNYGYTF. CDR3 coding DNA: TGTGCCAGCACCCCAAGCTGGAACTATGGCTACACCTTC.

The V gene is TRBV20-1, the J gene TRBJ2-7, with 11 bases that match TRBD1. The V gene's germline CDR1 is DFQATT and CDR2 SNEGSKA (reference sequence). There are 14 residues in the CDR3. V trimming: 2 bases; J trimming: 7 bases; junction bases outside the gene matches: 7. The CDR3 loop is CSARSGQGAGEQYF. CDR3 sequence (DNA): TGCAGTGCTAGATCCGGACAGGGGGCGGGAGAGCAGTACTTC.

J is TRBJ2-7 and V is TRBV7-9, with a possible D match to TRBD2 (6 bases). Germline loops: CDR1 SEHNR, CDR2 FQNEAQ (reference sequence). This CDR3 region has 14 residues. V shed 2 bases and J shed 3 bases, with 11 bases lying between them. CDR3 residues: CASSLTGGGYEQYF. CDR3 DNA sequence: TGTGCCAGCAGCTTAACCGGGGGAGGCTACGAGCAGTACTTC. The complete variable domain, with remaining parts taken from reference TRBV7-9 and TRBJ2-7, reads DTGVSQNPRHKITKRGQNVTFRCDPISEHNRLYWYRQTLGQGPEFLTYFQNEAQLEKSRLLSDRFSAERPKGSFSTLEIQRTEQGDSAMYLCASSLTGGGYEQYFGPGTRLTVT.

This clonotype was observed a handful of times. This chain uses TRBV7-9 with TRBJ1-1, with D perhaps TRBD1 (5 bases). V gave up 3 bases and J gave up 6 bases, with 11 bases separating them. The CDR3 totals 13 residues. Germline CDR1 reads SEHNR; CDR2 reads FQNEAQ (reference sequence). CDR3 in DNA: TGTGCCAGCAGCTTGATTGACAGCTCTGAAGCTTTCTTT. Translating it yields CASSLIDSSEAFF.

This clonotype appeared a few times. The rearrangement joins TRBV6-6 to TRBJ2-7, with D perhaps given as TRBD1 or TRBD2 (5 bases each). The V gene lost 6 bases and the J gene lost 9 bases, with 18 bases spanning the gap. The CDR3 extends over 13 amino acids. Germline CDR1 is MNHNY and CDR2 is SVGAGI (reference sequence). The CDR3 is CASSPGTGSAQYF. As DNA, the CDR3 is TGTGCCAGCAGCCCCGGGACGGGGTCAGCGCAGTACTTC.

This clonotype occurred many times. The gene calls are TRBV10-3 and TRBJ1-2; TRBD1 is a possible D gene (6 bases). This CDR3 spans 14 amino acids. Trimming stripped 6 bases from V and 1 base from J, with 12 bases between. Germline lookup yields CDR1 ENHRY and CDR2 SYGVKD. CDR3 loop: CAISRDIGNYGYTF. The DNA for the CDR3 is TGTGCCATCAGCAGGGACATCGGTAACTATGGCTACACCTTC.

This clonotype occurred a few times. The V gene is TRBV19, the J gene TRBJ2-5; D may be TRBD1 or TRBD2 (6 bases each). In germline, CDR1 is LNHDA, CDR2 SQIVND (reference sequence). V was trimmed by 3 bases and J by 5 bases, leaving 19 bases between them. The CDR3 totals 16 residues. For the CDR3, the DNA is TGTGCCAGTAGTATCCTCGGGGGATACCAGGGGGAGACCCAGTACTTC. It translates to CASSILGGYQGETQYF.

This clonotype was seen more than once but under ten times. The chain has TRBV4-1 and TRBJ1-5, with D tentatively TRBD1 (5 bases). The V gene lost 0 bases and the J gene lost 4 bases, with 10 bases spanning the gap. CDR1 MGHRA and CDR2 YSYEKL come from the germline V gene. CDR3 length equals 15 residues. The chain's CDR3 is CASSQDTAGNQPQHF. CDR3 nucleotide sequence: TGCGCCAGCAGCCAAGATACGGCAGGGAATCAGCCCCAGCATTTT.

On this clonotype itself: A read error is likely, as this CDR3 ends without the conserved phenylalanine or tryptophan. The J gene is TRBJ1-1, the V gene TRBV2; D possibly corresponds to TRBD1 (6 bases). The ends were cut back, 5 bases at V and 5 bases at J, with 18 bases in the middle. Germline V gene sequence: CDR1 SNHLY, CDR2 FYNNEI. The CDR3 loop spans 15 amino acids. CDR3 in amino acids: CASSRRQARSTEAFL. CDR3 sequence (DNA): TGTGCCAGCAGTCGGAGACAGGCGCGTAGTACTGAAGCTTTCCTT.

This clonotype was observed at least ten times. The chain couples TRBV29-1 to TRBJ2-5; perhaps TRBD1 as D (5 bases). The CDR3 has 13 residues. Germline V gene sequence: CDR1 SQVTM, CDR2 ANQGSEA. V was pared by 5 bases and J by 1 base, with 11 bases between. CDR3 DNA sequence: TGCAGCGTTCCTTTGACAGTCCAAGAGACCCAGTACTTC. This sequence encodes CSVPLTVQETQYF.

As concerns this clonotype: This may arise from a read error, as a much more abundant clone is one base away. V is TRBV9 and J is TRBJ1-1; D uncertain. The germline V gene encodes CDR1 SGDLS and CDR2 YYNGEE. The CDR3 has 14 amino acids. The CDR3 sequence: CAGSVGWAGTEAFF. The CDR3 coding sequence is TGTGCCGGCAGCGTAGGGTGGGCAGGCACTGAAGCTTTCTTT.

This clonotype was observed a few times. The chain joins TRBV4-1 to TRBJ1-2; no firm D call. This CDR3 has 16 amino acids. The V gene's germline CDR1 is MGHRA and CDR2 YSYEKL. Deletions cut 4 bases from V and 8 bases from J, with 23 bases between. CDR3 amino acids: CASSRGEREAARGYTF. The CDR3, as DNA: TGCGCCAGCAGCCGAGGAGAGAGGGAGGCCGCGCGAGGCTACACCTTC.